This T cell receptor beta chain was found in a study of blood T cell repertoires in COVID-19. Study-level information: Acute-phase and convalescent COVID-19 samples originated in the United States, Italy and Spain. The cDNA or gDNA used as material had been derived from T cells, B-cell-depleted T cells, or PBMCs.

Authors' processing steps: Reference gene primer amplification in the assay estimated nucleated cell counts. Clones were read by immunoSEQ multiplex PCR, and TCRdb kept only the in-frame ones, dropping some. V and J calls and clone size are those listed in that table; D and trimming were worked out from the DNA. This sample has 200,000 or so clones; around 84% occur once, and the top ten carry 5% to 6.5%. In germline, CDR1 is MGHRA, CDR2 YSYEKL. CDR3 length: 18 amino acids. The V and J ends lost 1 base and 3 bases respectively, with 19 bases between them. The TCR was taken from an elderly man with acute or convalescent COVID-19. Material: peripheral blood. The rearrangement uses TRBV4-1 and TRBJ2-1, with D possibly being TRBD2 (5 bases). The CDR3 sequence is CASSQGPQLGSGYNEQFF. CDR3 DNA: TGCGCCAGCAGCCAAGGACCCCAACTAGGCTCTGGCTACAATGAGCAGTTCTTC.